A single sample is the source of the 12 T cell receptor beta chains below, sequenced in a study of blood T cell repertoires in COVID-19. Using immunoSEQ multiplex PCR, the repertoire was profiled, and TCRdb retains in-frame clones only, with some absent. Of fewer than 150,000 clones in the sample, about 88% were seen once. The sequencing input was peripheral blood. These receptors were collected from a woman in her 70s who had recovered from COVID-19.

This clone was seen more than once but under ten times. The chain joins TRBV10-3 to TRBJ1-4; D is ambiguous. Per the germline V gene, CDR1 is ENHRY and CDR2 is SYGVKD. V was shortened by 3 bases and J by 5 bases, with 10 bases between the two germline ends. The CDR3 covers 14 residues. The CDR3 region has the DNA TGTGCCATCAGTGAACAAGGAGGCAATGAAAAACTGTTTTTT. The encoded protein is CAISEQGGNEKLFF.

The V and J genes are TRBV28 and TRBJ1-6, with a weak D call TRBD1 (6 bases). Germline values: CDR1 MDHEN, CDR2 SYDVKM. The V end lost 6 bases, the J end lost 0 bases, and 12 bases lay between the germline ends. The CDR3 consists of 16 residues. CDR3: CASRTGGASYNSPLHF. The DNA for the CDR3 is TGTGCCAGCAGAACCGGGGGGGCCTCCTATAATTCACCCCTCCACTTT.

The gene calls are TRBV5-1 and TRBJ2-7; the match to TRBD2 covers 8 bases. This CDR3 has 16 amino acids. The V gene end was trimmed by 4 bases and the J gene end by 2 bases; junction bases not matched to a gene: 11. CDR1 SGHRS and CDR2 YFSETQ come from the germline V gene. CDR3: CASSPDGGGRAYEQYF. The CDR3 DNA sequence: TGCGCCAGCAGCCCCGACGGGGGGGGACGAGCCTACGAGCAGTACTTC. Full variable domain (missing parts from reference TRBV5-1 and TRBJ2-7): KAGVTQTPRYLIKTRGQQVTLSCSPISGHRSVSWYQQTPGQGLQFLFEYFSETQRNKGNFPGRFSGRQFSNSRSEMNVSTLELGDSALYLCASSPDGGGRAYEQYFGPGTRLTVT.

Only one count was recorded for this clone. The gene calls are TRBV12-3 or TRBV12-4 and TRBJ2-1; a weak D match, TRBD2 (5 bases). The CDR3 has 13 amino acids. The germline V and J ends were trimmed by 6 bases and 1 base, with 7 bases remaining between them. The CDR3 region has the DNA TGTGCCAGCAGAGCGGATTCCTACAATGAGCAGTTCTTC. As protein: CASRADSYNEQFF.

This chain joins TRBV19 and TRBJ2-2, with 12 bases lining up with TRBD2. In germline, CDR1 is LNHDA, CDR2 SQIVND (reference sequence). The J segment lost 6 bases and the V segment lost 7 bases, leaving 9 bases of the junction unmatched. The length of the CDR3 is 16 residues. CDR3 bases: TGTGCCAGTAAATCGACTAGCGGGGGAAGTTCCGGGGAGCTGTTTTTT. Translating gives CASKSTSGGSSGELFF. Using reference TRBV19 and TRBJ2-2 for the parts outside the CDR3, the full variable domain is DGGITQSPKYLFRKEGQNVTLSCEQNLNHDAMYWYRQDPGQGLRLIYYSQIVNDFQKGDIAEGYSVSREKKESFPLTVTSAQKNPTAFYLCASKSTSGGSSGELFFGEGSRLTVL.

The chain employs TRBV4-2 and TRBJ2-3, with 7 bases matching TRBD1. V trimming: 0 bases; J trimming: 4 bases; junction bases outside the gene matches: 10. CDR3 length: 17 residues. Germline assignment: CDR1 LGHNA and CDR2 YNFKEQ. This chain's CDR3 is CASSQDWPTGAADTQYF. The DNA for the CDR3 is TGTGCCAGCAGCCAAGATTGGCCAACAGGGGCAGCAGATACGCAGTATTTT.

This rearrangement joins TRBV19 to TRBJ1-1; TRBD1 might be the D (6 bases). The germline V gene encodes CDR1 LNHDA and CDR2 SQIVND (reference sequence). The V gene lost 6 bases and the J gene lost 2 bases, with 13 bases spanning the gap. CDR3 length: 14 amino acids. The CDR3 sequence: CASRPGGRNTEAFF. In DNA, the CDR3 is TGTGCCAGTAGACCCGGGGGGCGAAACACTGAAGCTTTCTTT.

This clone came up a few times. The chain is built from TRBV3-1 (or the pseudogene TRBV3-2) and TRBJ2-7; 8 bases map to TRBD2. This CDR3 region has 18 residues. Germline loops: CDR1 LGHDT, CDR2 YNNKEL (reference sequence). Germline trimming cut 4 bases from V and 2 bases from J; bases unmatched to any gene: 16. This CDR3 reads CASSLARTAGGLTYEQYF. The CDR3 DNA reads TGTGCCAGCAGCCTAGCGCGGACGGCGGGGGGACTGACCTACGAGCAGTACTTC.

The CDR3 spells CASRTQNNSPLHF. The CDR3 DNA reads TGTGCCAGCAGGACACAGAATAATTCACCCCTCCACTTT. The chain uses TRBV27 and TRBJ1-6; D is undetermined. Trimming took off 6 bases at V and 5 bases at J, with 8 bases between the two ends. The CDR3 length is 13 residues. The germline gives CDR1 MNHEY, CDR2 SMNVEV (reference sequence).

This sequence joins TRBV6-6 and TRBJ1-2; D remains unclear. V was cut by 4 bases and J by 4 bases, with 10 bases left in between. This CDR3 has 13 residues. Per the germline V gene, CDR1 is MNHNY and CDR2 is SVGAGI (reference sequence). The CDR3 region has the DNA TGTGCCAGCAGTTCCCGGGGTAGCTATGGCTACACCTTC. It yields the protein CASSSRGSYGYTF.

The chain employs TRBV5-4 and TRBJ2-7, with a weak D call TRBD1 (5 bases). Germline lookup yields CDR1 SGHNT and CDR2 YYREEE (reference sequence). The length of the CDR3 is 13 residues. V lost 6 bases to trimming and J lost 5 bases, with 15 bases between them. In nucleotides, the CDR3 is TGTGCCAGCAACCCCCAGGGCCTAGACGAGCAGTACTTC. It encodes CASNPQGLDEQYF.

The V and J genes are TRBV19 and TRBJ2-4; 7 bases fit TRBD1. Germline assignment: CDR1 LNHDA and CDR2 SQIVND (reference sequence). Germline trimming cut 1 base from V and 2 bases from J; bases unmatched to any gene: 14. CDR3 length: 19 residues. CDR3 nucleotides: TGTGCCAGTAGTATAGTGGCCCCCAAGGGGGCAGGGACCAAAAACATTCAGTACTTC. Translating it yields CASSIVAPKGAGTKNIQYF.